This T cell receptor beta chain is drawn from a study of read filtering for tumor transcriptome and immune sequencing. This clonotype was seen at least ten times. This CDR3 has 15 residues. V dropped 5 bases and J dropped 0 bases, with 14 bases sitting between them. The germline V gene has CDR1 SGHVS and CDR2 FQNEAQ. From about 400 ng of RNA, a library with molecular barcoded alpha/delta and beta/gamma adaptors was made. In TCRdb, the reads were re-called with MiXCR into one record per CDR3 protein. The table has over 35,000 distinct CDR3 sequences, around an eighth seen once. The chain combines TRBV7-8 with TRBJ2-7; the D gene could be TRBD1 or TRBD2 (5 bases each). Sequenced: a population of CD138-negative cells sorted from bone marrow. This clonotype originated in a donor at least 40 years old with multiple myeloma. CDR3 sequence (DNA): TGTGCCAGCAGCGCCGGGACGTTCCTCTCCTACGAGCAGTACTTC. Translating it yields CASSAGTFLSYEQYF.